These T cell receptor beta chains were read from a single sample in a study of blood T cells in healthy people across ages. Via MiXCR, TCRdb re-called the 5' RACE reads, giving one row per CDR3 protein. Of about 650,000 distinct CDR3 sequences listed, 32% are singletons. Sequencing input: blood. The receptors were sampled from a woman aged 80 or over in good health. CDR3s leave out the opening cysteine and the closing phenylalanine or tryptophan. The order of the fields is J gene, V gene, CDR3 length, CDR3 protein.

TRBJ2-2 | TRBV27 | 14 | ASSTLTGYGTGELF
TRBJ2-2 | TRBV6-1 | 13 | ASRGLAGATGERF
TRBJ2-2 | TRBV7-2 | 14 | ASREFRGGNTGELF
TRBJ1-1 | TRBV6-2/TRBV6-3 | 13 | ASSYSIGGITEAF
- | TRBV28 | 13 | ASSVTPGTAYEQY
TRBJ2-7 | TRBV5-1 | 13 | ASSLSGQGSFEQY
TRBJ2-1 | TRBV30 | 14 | AWSLPGASGAGEQF
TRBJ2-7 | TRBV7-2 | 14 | ASSLPGTGSTYEQY
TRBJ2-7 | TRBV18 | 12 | ASSPLDRGYEQY
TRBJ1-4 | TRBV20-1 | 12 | SARGQGFNEKLF
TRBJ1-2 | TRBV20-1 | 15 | SQIGRLLSRTNYGYT
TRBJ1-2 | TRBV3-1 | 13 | ASSRAPTANYGYT
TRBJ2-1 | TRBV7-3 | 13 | ASSRDSLERNEQF